This T cell receptor beta chain was captured by sequencing in a study of a mutant IDH1 vaccine in newly diagnosed glioma (dated by TCRdb to the early 2020s). General notes on the study: Across visits V03 through V10, patients got a total of eight vaccinations, given in weeks 1, 3, 5, 7, 11, 15, 19 and 23. Peripheral blood was drawn at six visits: V03 (baseline), V05, V07, V10, V12 and V13. Of the approximately 30 treated patients, approximately 62% were male and around 40% were female, and a mean age of roughly 40 years was recorded. Vaccination started 4-6 weeks after radiotherapy alone, or was given together with temozolomide cycles in the groups whose treatment included chemotherapy. Prior to enrollment, standard therapy consisting of radiotherapy alone, temozolomide alone, or radiochemotherapy with temozolomide had been administered to patients, with the combination being received by most patients. Longitudinal TCRB deep sequencing was performed for some 25 treated patients wherever samples were available for exploratory analyses. General conclusions and limits of the study: The authors stated that sample limitations prevented analyses of patient blood samples from being reproduced. Immune responses induced by the vaccine were seen in approximately 93% of patients across multiple MHC alleles. Availability determined which PBMC samples were chosen for TCRB deep sequencing. Pseudoprogression appeared unrelated to alterations in the top peripheral T cell clonotypes detected by TCRB sequencing.

The time point label corresponds to: week 5, during vaccination. A 20-mer mutant IDH1 peptide at 300 micrograms in Montanide made up each vaccine dose, which was injected subcutaneously together with topical imiquimod. Newly diagnosed WHO grade 3 or 4 IDH1-mutant astrocytomas showing loss of nuclear ATRX were present in the donors. The samples were drawn from NOA16, a multicentre, single-arm, open-label phase I trial in Germany that tested a mutant IDH1 peptide vaccine in humans for the first time. Genomic DNA for TCRB sequencing was extracted from EDTA blood using the DNeasy Blood and Tissue Kit. Library prep was done by the immunoSEQ multiplex PCR assay. The hsTCRB Kit was used according to the manufacturer's protocol to amplify rearranged TCR beta chain sequences. An Illumina MiSeq was used to sequence the TCRB libraries. In the original analysis: The kit vendor's proprietary platform handled demultiplexing, trimming and gene mapping. TCRdb holds this immuneACCESS table with in-frame rearrangements only. Some clones are missing; in checked studies, unresolved V genes explain under half, and the rest has no known cause. D and trimming come from the DNA, and the V and J calls and clone size come from that table. This sample is represented by some 51,000 clones; approximately 78% of them were singletons. Roughly 4.8% of the sample belongs to the ten largest clones.

Note on this clone: Its antigen specificity is not known. Base qualities are missing; no much larger clone stands one base away.

The CDR3 has 14 amino acids, counting the end cysteine and phenylalanine. CDR3 DNA only is kept here, 42 bases in frame from base 1. Germline trimming: 4 bases from V, 4 bases from J; junction bases outside gene matches: 6. CDR1 and CDR2, looked up from the germline V gene (reference sequence), are SEHNR and FQNEAQ. This clonotype originated in a man between 50 and 59 years old with glioma. Sequencing used PBMCs, obtained from a glioma patient whose treatment included an IDH1 peptide vaccine. This sequence uses TRBV7-9 and TRBJ1-1, with 7 junctional bases fitting TRBD1. The sequenced DNA is TGTGCCAGCAGCTCTCGGGACAGTACCACTGAAGCTTTCTTT. Its protein product is CASSSRDSTTEAFF.